The sequence of this T cell receptor (beta chain) was determined in a study of blood T cell repertoires in COVID-19. About the study: The United States, Italy and Spain supplied acute and convalescent COVID-19 samples. PBMCs, B-cell-depleted T cells, or T cells provided the cDNA or gDNA that made up the material.

Enrollees, roughly 18 to 95 years old, lived in about two dozen US areas. Cohorts were assigned according to the clinical history that participants reported. The table came from immunoSEQ multiplex PCR; TCRdb's copy has only in-frame clones and leaves some out. The table shows 200,000 to 300,000 clones, with about nine tenths occurring only once. The V segment lost 1 base and the J segment 3 bases; nucleotides outside the gene matches: 9. CDR1 and CDR2 from the germline V gene are SGHAT and FQNNGV. The CDR3 is made up of 16 amino acids. Sequenced: PBMCs or T cells enriched from blood (not recorded which). The chain is built from TRBV11-2 and TRBJ2-7; 7 bases map to TRBD2. The sequence derives from a woman between 18 and 30 years old who had recovered from COVID-19. For the CDR3, the DNA is TGTGCCAGCAGCTTAGGCCCGCGAGCGGGGTACTACGAGCAGTACTTC. Its protein product is CASSLGPRAGYYEQYF. Variable domain in full (rest from reference TRBV11-2 and TRBJ2-7): EAGVAQSPRYKIIEKRQSVAFWCNPISGHATLYWYQQILGQGPKLLIQFQNNGVVDDSQLPKDRFSAERLKGVDSTLKIQPAKLEDSAVYLCASSLGPRAGYYEQYFGPGTRLTVT.